This T cell receptor beta chain was captured in a study of shared clonotypes between healthy human individuals. The wider study: Each donor had three CD4 naive, three CD4 memory, two CD8 naive and one CD8 memory plate. Points from the study as a whole: Depth was large, yet rarefaction showed that sorted-subset sequencing was incomplete. The study generally estimated greater richness for naive than memory subsets.

Measured with immunoSEQ multiplex PCR; TCRdb has only the in-frame clones, and not every one. The sample yields approximately 350,000 clones, roughly 96% seen once. J gave up 12 bases and V 5 bases, and 7 bases lay outside the gene matches. Germline CDR1 reads MNHNY; CDR2 reads SVGAGI (reference sequence). The CDR3 consists of 11 residues. HIV-negative, healthy adults without recent acute infections or vaccinations were the donors. Notes on this clone: Its target is unknown.

This chain uses TRBV6-6 with TRBJ2-7; 7 positions agree with TRBD1. What was sequenced was memory CD8+ T cells sorted from blood. Subset: CD45RO+ cells pooled with CCR7-negative TemRA cells. The TCR sequence derives from a man aged 30 to 45 in good health. The CDR3 protein is CASSRGQAPYF. The CDR3 coding sequence is TGTGCCAGCAGTCGAGGACAGGCCCCGTACTTC.